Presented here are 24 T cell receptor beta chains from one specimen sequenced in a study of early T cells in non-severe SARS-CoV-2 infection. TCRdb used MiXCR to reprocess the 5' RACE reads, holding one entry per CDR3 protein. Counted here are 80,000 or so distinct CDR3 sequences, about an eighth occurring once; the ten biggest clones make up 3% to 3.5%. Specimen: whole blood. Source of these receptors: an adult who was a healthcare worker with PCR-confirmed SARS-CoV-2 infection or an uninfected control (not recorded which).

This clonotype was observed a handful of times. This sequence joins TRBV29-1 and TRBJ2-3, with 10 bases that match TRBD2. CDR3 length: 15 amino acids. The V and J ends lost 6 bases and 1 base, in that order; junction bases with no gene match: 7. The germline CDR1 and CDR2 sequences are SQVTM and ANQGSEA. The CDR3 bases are TGCAGCGTACGTACTAGCGGGGCTCGCACAGATACGCAGTATTTT. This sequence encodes CSVRTSGARTDTQYF.

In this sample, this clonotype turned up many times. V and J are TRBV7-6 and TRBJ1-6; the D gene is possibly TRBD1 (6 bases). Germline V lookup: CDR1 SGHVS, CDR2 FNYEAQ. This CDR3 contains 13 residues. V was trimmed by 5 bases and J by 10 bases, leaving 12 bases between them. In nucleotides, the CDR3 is TGTGCCAGCAGCCCGACGGGGGCATCACCCCTCCACTTT. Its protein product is CASSPTGASPLHF.

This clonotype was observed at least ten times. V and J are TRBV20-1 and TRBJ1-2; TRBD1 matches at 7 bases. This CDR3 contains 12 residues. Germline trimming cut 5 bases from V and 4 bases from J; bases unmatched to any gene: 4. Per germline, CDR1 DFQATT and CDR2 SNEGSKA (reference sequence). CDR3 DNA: TGCAGTGCTGGCAGACAGGGCTATGGCTACACCTTC. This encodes CSAGRQGYGYTF.

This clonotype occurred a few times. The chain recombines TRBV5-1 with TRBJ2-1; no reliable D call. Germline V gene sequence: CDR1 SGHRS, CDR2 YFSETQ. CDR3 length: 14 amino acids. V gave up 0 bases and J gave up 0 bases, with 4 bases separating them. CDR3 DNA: TGCGCCAGCAGCTTGGAGCCCTCCTACAATGAGCAGTTCTTC. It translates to CASSLEPSYNEQFF.

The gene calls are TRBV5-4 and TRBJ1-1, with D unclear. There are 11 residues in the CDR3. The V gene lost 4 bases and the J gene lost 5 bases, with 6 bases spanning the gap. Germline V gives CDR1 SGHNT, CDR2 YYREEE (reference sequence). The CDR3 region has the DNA TGTGCCAGCAGCAAAGGAACTGAAGCTTTCTTT. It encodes CASSKGTEAFF.

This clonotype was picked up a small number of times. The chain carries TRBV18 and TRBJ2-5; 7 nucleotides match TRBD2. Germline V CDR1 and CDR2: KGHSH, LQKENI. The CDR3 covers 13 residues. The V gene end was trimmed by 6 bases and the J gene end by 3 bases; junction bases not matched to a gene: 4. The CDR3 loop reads CASSLGTKETQYF. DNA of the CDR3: TGTGCCAGCTCCCTTGGGACTAAAGAGACCCAGTACTTC.

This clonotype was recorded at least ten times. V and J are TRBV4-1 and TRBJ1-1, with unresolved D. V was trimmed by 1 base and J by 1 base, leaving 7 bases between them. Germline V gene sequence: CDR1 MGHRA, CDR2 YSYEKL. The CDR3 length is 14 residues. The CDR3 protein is CASSQVGRNTEAFF. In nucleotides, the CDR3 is TGCGCCAGCAGCCAAGTAGGAAGGAACACTGAAGCTTTCTTT.

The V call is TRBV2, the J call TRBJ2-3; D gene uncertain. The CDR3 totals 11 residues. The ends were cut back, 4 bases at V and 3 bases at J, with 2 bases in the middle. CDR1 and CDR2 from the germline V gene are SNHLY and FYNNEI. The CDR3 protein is CASSVTDTQYF. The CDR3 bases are TGTGCCAGCAGTGTAACAGATACGCAGTATTTT. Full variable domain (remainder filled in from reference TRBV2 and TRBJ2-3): EPEVTQTPSHQVTQMGQEVILRCVPISNHLYFYWYRQILGQKVEFLVSFYNNEISEKSEIFDDQFSVERPDGSNFTLKIRSTKLEDSAMYFCASSVTDTQYFGPGTRLTVL.

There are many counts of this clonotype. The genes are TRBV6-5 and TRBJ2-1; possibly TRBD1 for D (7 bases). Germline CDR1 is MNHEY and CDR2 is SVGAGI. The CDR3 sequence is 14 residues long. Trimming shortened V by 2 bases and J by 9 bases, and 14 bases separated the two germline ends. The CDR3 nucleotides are TGTGCCAGCAGTTACGCCAGGGGGGCTGGTGAGCAGTTCTTC. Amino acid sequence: CASSYARGAGEQFF.

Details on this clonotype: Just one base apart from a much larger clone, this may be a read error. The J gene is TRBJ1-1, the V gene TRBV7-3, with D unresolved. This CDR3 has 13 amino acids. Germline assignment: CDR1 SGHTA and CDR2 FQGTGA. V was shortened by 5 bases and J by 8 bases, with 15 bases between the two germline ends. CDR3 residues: CASSLPGVSEAFF. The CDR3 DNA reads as TGTGCCAGCAGCCTTCCGGGAGTTTCAGAAGCTTTCTTT.

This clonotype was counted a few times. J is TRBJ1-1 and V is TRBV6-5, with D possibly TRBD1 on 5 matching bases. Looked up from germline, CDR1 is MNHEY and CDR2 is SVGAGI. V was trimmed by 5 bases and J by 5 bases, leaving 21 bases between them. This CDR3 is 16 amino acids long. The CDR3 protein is CASSENRGWGRTEAFF. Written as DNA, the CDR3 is TGTGCCAGCAGTGAAAACCGGGGGTGGGGTAGGACTGAAGCTTTCTTT.

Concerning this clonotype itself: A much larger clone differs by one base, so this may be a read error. CDR3 loop: CATSRDLAAEQFF. DNA of the CDR3: TGTGCCACCAGCAGAGATTTGGCGGCTGAGCAGTTCTTC. V gene TRBV15 combines with J gene TRBJ2-1; D remains unclear. Germline values: CDR1 LNHNV, CDR2 YYDKDF (reference sequence). There are 13 residues in the CDR3. The V end lost 0 bases, the J end lost 9 bases, and 9 bases lay between the germline ends.

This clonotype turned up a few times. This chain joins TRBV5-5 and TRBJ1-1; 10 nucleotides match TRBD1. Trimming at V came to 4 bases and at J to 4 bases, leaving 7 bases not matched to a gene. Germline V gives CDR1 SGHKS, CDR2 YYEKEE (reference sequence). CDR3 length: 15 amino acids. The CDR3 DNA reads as TGTGCCAGCAGCACCGACAGGGGGCATCTCACTGAAGCTTTCTTT. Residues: CASSTDRGHLTEAFF.

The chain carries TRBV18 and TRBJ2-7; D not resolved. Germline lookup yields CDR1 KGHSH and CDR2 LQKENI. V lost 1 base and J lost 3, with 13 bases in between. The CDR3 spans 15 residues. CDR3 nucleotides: TGTGCCAGCTCACCACGGCAGCCAGAATTCTACGAGCAGTACTTC. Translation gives CASSPRQPEFYEQYF.

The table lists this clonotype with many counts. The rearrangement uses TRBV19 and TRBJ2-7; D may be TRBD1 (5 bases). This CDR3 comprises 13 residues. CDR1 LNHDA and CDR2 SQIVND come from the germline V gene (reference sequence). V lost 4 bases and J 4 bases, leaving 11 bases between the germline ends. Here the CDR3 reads CASSSRATYEQYF. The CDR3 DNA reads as TGTGCCAGTAGTAGCAGGGCGACATACGAGCAGTACTTC. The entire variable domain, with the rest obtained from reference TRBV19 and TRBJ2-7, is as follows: DGGITQSPKYLFRKEGQNVTLSCEQNLNHDAMYWYRQDPGQGLRLIYYSQIVNDFQKGDIAEGYSVSREKKESFPLTVTSAQKNPTAFYLCASSSRATYEQYFGPGTRLTVT.

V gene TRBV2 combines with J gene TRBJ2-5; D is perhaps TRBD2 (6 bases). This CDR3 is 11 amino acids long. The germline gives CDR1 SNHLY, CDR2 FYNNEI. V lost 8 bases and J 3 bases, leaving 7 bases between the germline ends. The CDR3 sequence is CASWGEETQYF. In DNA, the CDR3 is TGTGCCAGCTGGGGGGAAGAGACCCAGTACTTC.

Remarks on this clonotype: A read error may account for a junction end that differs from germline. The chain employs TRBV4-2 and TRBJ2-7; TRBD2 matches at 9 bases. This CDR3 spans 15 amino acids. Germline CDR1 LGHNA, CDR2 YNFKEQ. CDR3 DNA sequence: TGTGTCAGCAGCCAAGATTTAGCGGGAGTTTACGAGCAGTACTTC. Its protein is CVSSQDLAGVYEQYF.

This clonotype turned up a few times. CDR3 nucleotides: TGTGCCAGCAGCGGGGGCGGGAGCTACAATGAGCAGTTCTTC. The encoded protein is CASSGGGSYNEQFF. This sequence joins TRBV11-3 and TRBJ2-1; a possible D gene is TRBD2 (7 bases). V was trimmed by 5 bases and J by 3 bases, leaving 11 bases between them. CDR1 and CDR2 from the germline V gene are SGHNT and YENEEA. The length of the CDR3 is 14 residues. Supplemented by reference TRBV11-3 and TRBJ2-1, the full variable domain reads EAGVVQSPRYKIIEKKQPVAFWCNPISGHNTLYWYLQNLGQGPELLIRYENEEAVDDSQLPKDRFSAERLKGVDSTLKIQPAELGDSAVYLCASSGGGSYNEQFFGPGTRLTVL.

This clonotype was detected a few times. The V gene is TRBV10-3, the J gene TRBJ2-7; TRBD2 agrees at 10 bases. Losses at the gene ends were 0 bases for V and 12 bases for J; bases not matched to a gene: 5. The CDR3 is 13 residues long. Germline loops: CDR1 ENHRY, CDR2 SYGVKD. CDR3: CAISESSSGGSYF. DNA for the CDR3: TGTGCCATCAGTGAGTCCTCTAGCGGGGGATCGTACTTC.

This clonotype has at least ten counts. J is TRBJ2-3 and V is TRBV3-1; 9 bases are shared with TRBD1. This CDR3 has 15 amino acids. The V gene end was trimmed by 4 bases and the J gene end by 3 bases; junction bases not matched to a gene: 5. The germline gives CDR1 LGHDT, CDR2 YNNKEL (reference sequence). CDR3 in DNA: TGTGCCAGCAGCCCGACCGGGACAGGGACAGATACGCAGTATTTT. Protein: CASSPTGTGTDTQYF.

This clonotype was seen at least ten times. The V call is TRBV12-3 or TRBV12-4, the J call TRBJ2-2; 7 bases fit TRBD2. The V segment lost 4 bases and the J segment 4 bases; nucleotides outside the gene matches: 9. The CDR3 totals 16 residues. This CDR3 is CASSSGGRYGTGELFF. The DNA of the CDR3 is TGTGCCAGCAGTTCGGGCGGGAGATACGGCACCGGGGAGCTGTTTTTT.

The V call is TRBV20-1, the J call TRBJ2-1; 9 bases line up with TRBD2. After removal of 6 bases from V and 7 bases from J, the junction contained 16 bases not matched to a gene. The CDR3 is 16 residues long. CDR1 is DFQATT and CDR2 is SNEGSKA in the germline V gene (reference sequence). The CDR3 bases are TGCAGTGCCGTCCCGGGACTAGCCCCAACCTGGAATGAGCAGTTCTTC. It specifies CSAVPGLAPTWNEQFF.

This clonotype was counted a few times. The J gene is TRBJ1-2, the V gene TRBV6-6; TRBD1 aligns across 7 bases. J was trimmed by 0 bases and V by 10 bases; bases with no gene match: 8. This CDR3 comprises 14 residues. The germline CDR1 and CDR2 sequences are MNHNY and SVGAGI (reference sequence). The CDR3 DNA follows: TGTGCCACTCGTACAGGGGACACTAACTATGGCTACACCTTC. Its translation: CATRTGDTNYGYTF.

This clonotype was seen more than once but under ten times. CDR3 nucleotide sequence: TGTGCCAGCAGCTCCCTTACGGGAGCGAATGAGCAGTTCTTC. Its protein is CASSSLTGANEQFF. The chain links TRBV11-2 to TRBJ2-1; D is possibly TRBD2 (6 bases). The length of the CDR3 is 14 residues. Germline lookup yields CDR1 SGHAT and CDR2 FQNNGV. Trimming cost V 4 bases and J 7 bases, with 14 bases left between them.